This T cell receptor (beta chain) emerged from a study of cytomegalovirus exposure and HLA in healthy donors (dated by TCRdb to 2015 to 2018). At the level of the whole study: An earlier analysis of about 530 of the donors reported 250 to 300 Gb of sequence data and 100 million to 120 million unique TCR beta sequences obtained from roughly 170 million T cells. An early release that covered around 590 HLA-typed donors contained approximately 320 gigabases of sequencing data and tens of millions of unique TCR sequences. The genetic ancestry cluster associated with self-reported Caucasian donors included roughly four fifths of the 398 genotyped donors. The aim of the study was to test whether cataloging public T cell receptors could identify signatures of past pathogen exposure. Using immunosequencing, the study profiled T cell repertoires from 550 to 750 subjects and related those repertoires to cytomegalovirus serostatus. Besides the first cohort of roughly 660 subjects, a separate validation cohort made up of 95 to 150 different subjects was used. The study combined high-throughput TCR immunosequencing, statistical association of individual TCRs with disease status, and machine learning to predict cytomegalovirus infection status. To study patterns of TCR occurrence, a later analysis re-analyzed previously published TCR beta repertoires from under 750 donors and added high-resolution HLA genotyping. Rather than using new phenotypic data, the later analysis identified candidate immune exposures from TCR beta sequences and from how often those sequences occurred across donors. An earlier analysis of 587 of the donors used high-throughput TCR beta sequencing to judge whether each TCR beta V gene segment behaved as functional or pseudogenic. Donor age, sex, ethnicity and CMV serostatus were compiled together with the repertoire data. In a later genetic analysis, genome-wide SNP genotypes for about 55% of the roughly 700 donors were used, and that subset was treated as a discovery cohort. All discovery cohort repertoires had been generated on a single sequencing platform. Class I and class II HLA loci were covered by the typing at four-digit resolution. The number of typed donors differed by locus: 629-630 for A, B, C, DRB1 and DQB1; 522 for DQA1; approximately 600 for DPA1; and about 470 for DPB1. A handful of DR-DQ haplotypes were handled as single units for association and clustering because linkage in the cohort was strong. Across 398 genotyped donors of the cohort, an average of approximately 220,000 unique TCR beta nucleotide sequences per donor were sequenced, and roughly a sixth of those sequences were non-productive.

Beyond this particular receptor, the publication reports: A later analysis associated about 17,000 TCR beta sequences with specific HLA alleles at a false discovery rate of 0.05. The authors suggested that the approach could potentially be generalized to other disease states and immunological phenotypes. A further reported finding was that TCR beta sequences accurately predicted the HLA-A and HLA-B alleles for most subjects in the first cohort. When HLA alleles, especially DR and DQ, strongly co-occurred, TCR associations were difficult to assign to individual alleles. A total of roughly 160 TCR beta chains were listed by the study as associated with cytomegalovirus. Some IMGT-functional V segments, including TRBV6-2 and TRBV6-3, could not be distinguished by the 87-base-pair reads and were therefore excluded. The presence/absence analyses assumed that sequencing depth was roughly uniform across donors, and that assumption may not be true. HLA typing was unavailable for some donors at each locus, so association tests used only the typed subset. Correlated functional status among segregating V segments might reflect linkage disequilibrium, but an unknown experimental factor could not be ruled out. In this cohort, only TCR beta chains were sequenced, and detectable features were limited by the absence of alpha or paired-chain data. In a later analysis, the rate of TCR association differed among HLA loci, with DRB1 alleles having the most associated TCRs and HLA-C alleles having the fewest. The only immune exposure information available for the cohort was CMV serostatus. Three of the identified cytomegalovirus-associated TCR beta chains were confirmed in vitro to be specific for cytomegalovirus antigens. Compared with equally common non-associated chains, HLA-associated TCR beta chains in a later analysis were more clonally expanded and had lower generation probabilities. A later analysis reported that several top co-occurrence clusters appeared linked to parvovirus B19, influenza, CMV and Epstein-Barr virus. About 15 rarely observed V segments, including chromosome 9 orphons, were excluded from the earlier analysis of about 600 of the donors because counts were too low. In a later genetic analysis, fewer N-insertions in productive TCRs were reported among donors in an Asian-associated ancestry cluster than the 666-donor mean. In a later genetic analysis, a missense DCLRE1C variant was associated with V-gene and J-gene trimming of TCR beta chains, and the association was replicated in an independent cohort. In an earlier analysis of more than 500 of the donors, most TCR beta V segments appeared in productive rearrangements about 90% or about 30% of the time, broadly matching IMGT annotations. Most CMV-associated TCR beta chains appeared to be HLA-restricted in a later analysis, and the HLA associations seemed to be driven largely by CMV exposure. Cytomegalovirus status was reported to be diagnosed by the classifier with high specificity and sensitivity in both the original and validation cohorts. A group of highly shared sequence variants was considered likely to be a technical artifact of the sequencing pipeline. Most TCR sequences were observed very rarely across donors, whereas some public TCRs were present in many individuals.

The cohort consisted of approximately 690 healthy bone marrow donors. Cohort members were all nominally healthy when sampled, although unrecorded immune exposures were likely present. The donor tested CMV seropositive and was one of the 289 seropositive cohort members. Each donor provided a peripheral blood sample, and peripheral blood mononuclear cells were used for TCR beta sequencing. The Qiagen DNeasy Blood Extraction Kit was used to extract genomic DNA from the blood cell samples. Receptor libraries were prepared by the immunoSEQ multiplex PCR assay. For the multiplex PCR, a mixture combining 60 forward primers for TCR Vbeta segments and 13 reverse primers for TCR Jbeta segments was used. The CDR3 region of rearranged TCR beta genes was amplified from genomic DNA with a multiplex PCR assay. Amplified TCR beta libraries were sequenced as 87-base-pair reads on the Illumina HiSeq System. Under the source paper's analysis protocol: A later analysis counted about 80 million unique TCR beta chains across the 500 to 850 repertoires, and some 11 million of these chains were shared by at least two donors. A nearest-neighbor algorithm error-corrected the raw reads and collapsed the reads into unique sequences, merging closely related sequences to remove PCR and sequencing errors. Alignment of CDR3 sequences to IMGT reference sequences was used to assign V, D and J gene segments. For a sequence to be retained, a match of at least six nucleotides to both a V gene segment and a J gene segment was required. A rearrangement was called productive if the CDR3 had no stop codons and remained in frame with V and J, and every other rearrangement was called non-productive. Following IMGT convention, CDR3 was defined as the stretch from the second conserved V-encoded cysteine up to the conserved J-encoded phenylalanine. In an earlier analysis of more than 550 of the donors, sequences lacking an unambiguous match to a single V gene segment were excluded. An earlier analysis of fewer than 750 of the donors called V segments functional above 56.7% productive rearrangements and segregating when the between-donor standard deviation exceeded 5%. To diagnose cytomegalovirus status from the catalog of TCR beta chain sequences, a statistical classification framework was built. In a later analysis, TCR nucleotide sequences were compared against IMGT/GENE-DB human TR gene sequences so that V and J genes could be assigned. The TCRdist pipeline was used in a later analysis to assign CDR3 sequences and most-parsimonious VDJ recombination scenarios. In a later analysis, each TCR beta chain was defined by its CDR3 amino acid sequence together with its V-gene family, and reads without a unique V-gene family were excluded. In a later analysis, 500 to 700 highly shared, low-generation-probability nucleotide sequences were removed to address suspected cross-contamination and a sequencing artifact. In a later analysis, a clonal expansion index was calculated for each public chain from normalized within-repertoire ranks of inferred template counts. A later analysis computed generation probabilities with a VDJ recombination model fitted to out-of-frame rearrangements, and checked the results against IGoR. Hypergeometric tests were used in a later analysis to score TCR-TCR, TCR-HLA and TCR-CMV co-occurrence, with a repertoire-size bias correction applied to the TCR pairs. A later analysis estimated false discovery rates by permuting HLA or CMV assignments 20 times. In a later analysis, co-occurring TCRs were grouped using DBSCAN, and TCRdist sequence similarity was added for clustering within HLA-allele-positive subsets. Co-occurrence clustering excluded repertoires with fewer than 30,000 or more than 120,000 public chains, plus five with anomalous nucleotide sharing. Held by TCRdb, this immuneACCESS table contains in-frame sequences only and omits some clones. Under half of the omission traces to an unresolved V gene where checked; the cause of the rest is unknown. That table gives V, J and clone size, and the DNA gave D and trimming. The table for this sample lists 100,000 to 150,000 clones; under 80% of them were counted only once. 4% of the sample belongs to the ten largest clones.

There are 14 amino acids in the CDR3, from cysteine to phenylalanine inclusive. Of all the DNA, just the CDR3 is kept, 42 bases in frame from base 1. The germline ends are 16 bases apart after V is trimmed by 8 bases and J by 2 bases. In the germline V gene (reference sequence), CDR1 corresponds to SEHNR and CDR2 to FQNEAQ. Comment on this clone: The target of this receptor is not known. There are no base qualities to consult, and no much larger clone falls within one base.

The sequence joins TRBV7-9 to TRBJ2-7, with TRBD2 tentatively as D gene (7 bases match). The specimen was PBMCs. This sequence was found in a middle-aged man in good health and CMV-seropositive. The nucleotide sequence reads TGTGCCAGCGCTTGGGGGCGGGGGCCCTACGAGCAGTACTTC. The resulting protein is CASAWGRGPYEQYF.